This TCR beta chain emerged from a study of human T cells and chemical hapten exposure. Across the whole study: TCR yields per sample varied mostly from small pooled library volume differences. Findings of the study overall: TCRs above 1 in 1000 frequency stayed constant with DPC sensitization.

Within the library, unique molecular identifiers were attached to each individual cDNA molecule. Each CDR3 protein is one row after TCRdb ran MiXCR on the 5' RACE reads. Among about 140,000 distinct CDR3 sequences, 3.5% to 5% were seen once, and the ten largest hold 1.3% to 1.5%. Unfractionated whole blood served as the source for total RNA extraction. This clonotype occurred many times. Its specificity is not known. The germline gives CDR1 MNHEY, CDR2 SMNVEV (reference sequence). Trimming left V 5 bases short and J 4 bases short, with 12 bases between. This CDR3 is 14 amino acids long. The V gene is TRBV27, the J gene TRBJ2-1; TRBD1 is a possible D gene (7 bases). The receptor's source is a female donor in good health. In nucleotides, the CDR3 is TGTGCCAGCAGTCTTCAGGGGGGATACAATGAGCAGTTCTTC. Amino acid sequence: CASSLQGGYNEQFF.